Following are 30 T cell receptor beta chains from one sample sequenced in a study of graft-versus-host responses after intestinal transplantation. Repertoires were generated with immunoSEQ multiplex PCR, while TCRdb's copy carries only in-frame clones and drops some. The data contain some 69,000 clones, just under 95% of them singletons. Sequencing used bone marrow, obtained 700 to 850 days after intestinal transplantation. All receptors derive from a human patient who received an intestinal transplant, so some T cells may come from the graft donor.

The chain joins TRBV21-1 to TRBJ1-4; the tabulated D call, TRBD1, remains unverified against the DNA. TRBV21-1 is deemed a pseudogene. This CDR3 has 15 amino acids. CDR3 in DNA: TGTGCCAGCAGCAAAGATCAGAGGCAGGGAGAAAAACTGTTTTTT. Protein product: CASSKDQRQGEKLFF.

The chain carries TRBV9 and TRBJ2-2; the match to TRBD1 covers 7 bases. The CDR3 sequence is 16 residues long. J gave up 2 bases and V 0 bases, and 4 bases lay outside the gene matches. The germline CDR1 and CDR2 sequences are SGDLS and YYNGEE. CDR3 in DNA: TGTGCCAGCAGCGTAGACCAGGGGGATAACACCGGGGAGCTGTTTTTT. Amino acids: CASSVDQGDNTGELFF.

This clone was seen just once. The chain employs TRBV29-1 and TRBJ2-1; D uncertain. From germline, CDR1 is SQVTM and CDR2 ANQGSEA. Trimming shortened V by 6 bases and J by 6 bases, and 12 bases separated the two germline ends. The CDR3 spans 12 residues. CDR3 DNA sequence: TGCAGCGTCCAAGAAACCCTCAATGAGCAGTTCTTC. Encoded protein: CSVQETLNEQFF.

The chain joins TRBV11-2 to TRBJ2-1; D tentatively reads TRBD1 or TRBD2 (5 bases each). Germline V CDR1 and CDR2: SGHAT, FQNNGV. Trimming took off 5 bases at V and 2 bases at J, with 19 bases between the two ends. This CDR3 contains 17 residues. DNA for the CDR3: TGTGCCAGCAGCCCACCGGTGCGAGGGGCGCCCTACAATGAGCAGTTCTTC. Its protein is CASSPPVRGAPYNEQFF.

The CDR3 loop is CASRKSGSSTDTQYF. In nucleotides, the CDR3 is TGTGCCAGCAGAAAAAGCGGGAGCAGCACAGATACGCAGTATTTT. This rearrangement joins TRBV14 to TRBJ2-3, with TRBD2 identical over 8 bases. Germline CDR1 is SGHDN and CDR2 is FVKESK. The CDR3 contains 15 residues. Trimming took 6 bases from V and 0 from J; bases not matched to a gene: 5. Full variable domain (outside the CDR3, taken from reference TRBV14 and TRBJ2-3): EAGVTQFPSHSVIEKGQTVTLRCDPISGHDNLYWYRRVMGKEIKFLLHFVKESKQDESGMPNNRFLAERTGGTYSTLKVQPAELEDSGVYFCASRKSGSSTDTQYFGPGTRLTVL.

The rearrangement uses TRBV13 and TRBJ1-5; 9 nucleotides line up with TRBD1. Germline trimming cut 4 bases from V and 4 bases from J; bases unmatched to any gene: 5. CDR1 is PRHDT and CDR2 is FYEKMQ in the germline V gene (reference sequence). CDR3 length: 15 amino acids. The DNA for the CDR3 is TGTGCCAGCAGCTGGACAGGGGCGGAAAATCAGCCCCAGCATTTT. It translates to CASSWTGAENQPQHF.

The chain recombines TRBV6-1 with TRBJ2-7; 11 bases align to TRBD2. This CDR3 contains 14 residues. J was trimmed by 4 bases and V by 6 bases; bases with no gene match: 5. CDR1 and CDR2 from the germline V gene are MNHNS and SASEGT. The CDR3 region has the DNA TGTGCCAGCAGCGCGACTAGCGGGGCATACGAGCAGTACTTC. Protein: CASSATSGAYEQYF.

V is TRBV14 and J is TRBJ2-1, with TRBD1 matching 7 bases. The CDR3 length is 16 residues. V lost 4 bases, J lost 2 bases, and 8 bases stayed unmatched. CDR1 and CDR2 (germline): SGHDN, FVKESK. CDR3 sequence: CASSLLAGGAYNEQFF. The CDR3 DNA reads TGTGCCAGCAGCCTGTTAGCAGGGGGAGCCTACAATGAGCAGTTCTTC.

The chain carries TRBV21-1 and TRBJ2-1. TRBV21-1 is given as a pseudogene. The length of the CDR3 is 17 residues. CDR3 in amino acids: CASSPGGGQSSYNEQFF. CDR3 coding DNA: TGTGCCAGCAGCCCAGGGGGGGGGCAGAGCTCCTACAATGAGCAGTTCTTC.

The chain couples TRBV7-3 to TRBJ2-3; tentatively, D is TRBD1 (6 bases). The CDR3 is 16 residues long. V lost 2 bases, J lost 1 base, and 13 bases lay in between. Germline loops: CDR1 SGHTA, CDR2 FQGTGA. CDR3 coding DNA: TGTGCCAGCAGCTTATACGGGACAACGGGCACAGATACGCAGTATTTT. This translates into CASSLYGTTGTDTQYF.

The chain carries TRBV7-2 and TRBJ2-3; possible D gene TRBD2, 6 bases. Trimming removed 1 base from V and 1 base from J, with 18 bases in between. CDR1 SGHTA and CDR2 FQGNSA come from the germline V gene. CDR3 length equals 18 residues. The CDR3 is CASSLDKRRGGGTDTQYF. The DNA of the CDR3 is TGTGCCAGCAGCTTAGACAAGAGGAGAGGAGGGGGCACAGATACGCAGTATTTT.

V is TRBV27 and J is TRBJ1-4; D not certain. The V and J ends lost 4 bases and 10 bases respectively, with 19 bases between them. The CDR3 covers 15 residues. Germline V lookup: CDR1 MNHEY, CDR2 SMNVEV (reference sequence). CDR3 in amino acids: CASSSTVSPTTKLFF. CDR3 nucleotides: TGTGCCAGCAGTTCCACAGTCTCACCTACTACAAAACTGTTTTTT. Based on the CDR3 plus reference TRBV27 and TRBJ1-4, the full variable domain is EAQVTQNPRYLITVTGKKLTVTCSQNMNHEYMSWYRQDPGLGLRQIYYSMNVEVTDKGDVPEGYKVSRKEKRNFPLILESPSPNQTSLYFCASSSTVSPTTKLFFGSGTQLSVL.

The gene calls are TRBV7-3 and TRBJ2-1; perhaps TRBD2 as D (5 bases). Looked up from germline, CDR1 is SGHTA and CDR2 is FQGTGA. V gave up 0 bases and J gave up 9 bases, with 6 bases separating them. CDR3 size: 12 residues. CDR3 sequence (DNA): TGTGCCAGCAGCTTAACGGGGAGTGAGCAGTTCTTC. It encodes CASSLTGSEQFF. The complete variable domain, with remaining parts taken from reference TRBV7-3 and TRBJ2-1, reads GAGVSQTPSNKVTEKGKYVELRCDPISGHTALYWYRQSLGQGPEFLIYFQGTGAADDSGLPNDRFFAVRPEGSVSTLKIQRTERGDSAVYLCASSLTGSEQFFGPGTRLTVL.

This clone appeared a single time. This chain uses TRBV5-4 with TRBJ2-1; either TRBD1 or TRBD2 may fit D (5 bases each). The V gene lost 4 bases and the J gene lost 3 bases, with 11 bases spanning the gap. There are 14 residues in the CDR3. Germline values: CDR1 SGHNT, CDR2 YYREEE (reference sequence). Written as DNA, the CDR3 is TGTGCCAGCAGCGATCGGGACCTCTACAATGAGCAGTTCTTC. This translates into CASSDRDLYNEQFF.

This clone occurred a few times. V gene TRBV19 combines with J gene TRBJ2-3, with a weak D call TRBD2 (6 bases). V was shortened by 5 bases and J by 4 bases, with 16 bases between the two germline ends. Germline loops: CDR1 LNHDA, CDR2 SQIVND (reference sequence). This CDR3 has 15 amino acids. The CDR3 protein is CASSRGLSVADTQYF. CDR3 sequence (DNA): TGTGCCAGTAGTCGGGGACTTAGTGTGGCAGATACGCAGTATTTT.

By share, this clone ranks as large. The gene calls are TRBV5-6 and TRBJ1-6; tentative D call: TRBD1 (6 bases). The CDR3 runs 15 residues. Per germline, CDR1 SGHDT and CDR2 YYEEEE. Trimming removed 3 bases from V and 11 bases from J, with 18 bases in between. The CDR3 region has the DNA TGTGCCAGCAGCTCTGAGGGGGAGCTGGCTACACCCCTCCACTTT. Residues: CASSSEGELATPLHF.

The chain is built from TRBV7-9 and TRBJ1-2, with 11 bases lining up with TRBD1. Germline assignment: CDR1 SEHNR and CDR2 FQNEAQ (reference sequence). CDR3 length equals 15 residues. V gave up 4 bases and J gave up 3 bases; unmatched junction bases: 4. CDR3 protein: CASSSPGQGDYGYTF. The CDR3 DNA sequence: TGTGCCAGCAGCTCCCCGGGACAGGGGGACTATGGCTACACCTTC.

Only a few counts were recorded for this clone. The chain employs TRBV5-1 and TRBJ2-3, with D possibly matching TRBD2 (6 bases). This CDR3 spans 12 amino acids. Trimming took off 3 bases at V and 9 bases at J, with 11 bases between the two ends. Per the germline V gene, CDR1 is SGHRS and CDR2 is YFSETQ. This CDR3 reads CASSWDSETQYF. The CDR3 DNA reads TGCGCCAGCAGCTGGGACTCGGAAACGCAGTATTTT.

The CDR3 bases are TGTGCCAGCAGACCCGACGGGACCTACGAGCAGTACTTC. Residues: CASRPDGTYEQYF. V is TRBV5-4 and J is TRBJ2-7; maybe TRBD2 (5 bases). Germline CDR1 SGHNT, CDR2 YYREEE (reference sequence). Trimming pared 5 bases from V and 2 bases from J, leaving 11 bases between. CDR3 length: 13 amino acids.

This chain uses TRBV11-2 with TRBJ2-3; D is unresolved. CDR3 size: 13 residues. The ends were cut back, 5 bases at V and 5 bases at J, with 11 bases in the middle. In germline, CDR1 is SGHAT, CDR2 FQNNGV. CDR3 bases: TGTGCCAGCAGCCCCTTTCTCGGAGATACGCAGTATTTT. It yields the protein CASSPFLGDTQYF.

The rearrangement uses TRBV6-1 and TRBJ1-5, with D hard to call. Trimming pared 10 bases from V and 3 bases from J, leaving 16 bases between. Germline CDR1 MNHNS, CDR2 SASEGT. The CDR3 is 14 amino acids. CDR3 protein: CATSASGANQPQHF. DNA for the CDR3: TGTGCCACTTCGGCTTCAGGTGCCAATCAGCCCCAGCATTTT.

The chain carries TRBV27 and TRBJ1-5; weak D call: TRBD1 (6 bases). V was pared by 0 bases and J by 6 bases, with 12 bases between. The length of the CDR3 is 15 residues. Germline loops: CDR1 MNHEY, CDR2 SMNVEV (reference sequence). CDR3: CASSLSRGGGQPQHF. The CDR3 nucleotides are TGTGCCAGCAGTTTATCTAGGGGAGGGGGTCAGCCCCAGCATTTT.

The genes are TRBV27 and TRBJ2-1, with D unresolved. The CDR3 contains 15 residues. Germline V gives CDR1 MNHEY, CDR2 SMNVEV (reference sequence). Trimming shortened V by 0 bases and J by 4 bases, and 10 bases separated the two germline ends. CDR3: CASSLSNPIYNEQFF. The DNA for the CDR3 is TGTGCCAGCAGTTTATCTAATCCTATATACAATGAGCAGTTCTTC.

V is TRBV11-2 and J is TRBJ2-5; D remains unclear. This CDR3 is built from 11 residues. Germline CDR1 is SGHAT and CDR2 is FQNNGV. V gave up 7 bases and J gave up 5 bases, with 8 bases separating them. CDR3 in amino acids: CASTSLETQYF. The CDR3 DNA reads as TGTGCCAGCACCTCTTTGGAGACCCAGTACTTC.

The chain links TRBV7-3 to TRBJ2-1; 11 positions agree with TRBD2. CDR3 size: 18 residues. J lost 6 bases, V lost 2 bases, and 12 bases had no gene match. CDR1 and CDR2 (germline): SGHTA, FQGTGA. Written as DNA, the CDR3 is TGTGCCAGCAGCTTATTAGGGTTAGCGGGAGGGTCCGGCAATGAGCAGTTCTTC. This gives the protein CASSLLGLAGGSGNEQFF.

This chain uses TRBV19 with TRBJ2-2; TRBD2 matches 7 bases. Germline V lookup: CDR1 LNHDA, CDR2 SQIVND (reference sequence). This CDR3 has 15 amino acids. V lost 5 bases, J lost 1 base, and 4 bases stayed unmatched. DNA of the CDR3: TGTGCCAGTAGTCCGATAGCGGGGAACACCGGGGAGCTGTTTTTT. Residues: CASSPIAGNTGELFF.

This clone was seen once. The rearrangement joins TRBV5-1 to TRBJ2-3; 11 nucleotides line up with TRBD2. J gave up 1 base and V 5 bases, and 6 bases lay outside the gene matches. There are 16 residues in the CDR3. Germline assignment: CDR1 SGHRS and CDR2 YFSETQ. The CDR3 nucleotides are TGCGCCAGCAGAAAGATAGCGGGGGGGCGCACAGATACGCAGTATTTT. As protein: CASRKIAGGRTDTQYF.

The chain uses TRBV6-5 and TRBJ2-1; D not resolved. The germline CDR1 and CDR2 sequences are MNHEY and SVGAGI. The CDR3 has 14 residues. V was shortened by 4 bases and J by 10 bases, with 17 bases between the two germline ends. The CDR3 coding sequence is TGTGCCAGCAGTTTCCCCGGACCACACCAGGAGCAGTTCTTC. The encoded protein is CASSFPGPHQEQFF.

This chain connects TRBV5-6 to TRBJ2-3, with 11 positions matching TRBD2. This CDR3 is 18 amino acids long. Germline trimming cut 5 bases from V and 2 bases from J; bases unmatched to any gene: 13. Looked up from germline, CDR1 is SGHDT and CDR2 is YYEEEE. CDR3 sequence reads: CASRILAGDWDYTDTQYF. The CDR3 DNA is TGTGCCAGCAGAATACTAGCGGGAGATTGGGACTACACAGATACGCAGTATTTT.

The genes are TRBV28 and TRBJ1-6; the match to TRBD1 covers 7 bases. This CDR3 is 17 amino acids long. Germline lookup yields CDR1 MDHEN and CDR2 SYDVKM. With V trimmed by 3 bases and J by 7 bases, 12 bases remained unmatched. The CDR3 region has the DNA TGTGCCAGCAGTTTCGCGCGAGGGACGACAGGGAATTCACCCCTCCACTTT. Translated: CASSFARGTTGNSPLHF.